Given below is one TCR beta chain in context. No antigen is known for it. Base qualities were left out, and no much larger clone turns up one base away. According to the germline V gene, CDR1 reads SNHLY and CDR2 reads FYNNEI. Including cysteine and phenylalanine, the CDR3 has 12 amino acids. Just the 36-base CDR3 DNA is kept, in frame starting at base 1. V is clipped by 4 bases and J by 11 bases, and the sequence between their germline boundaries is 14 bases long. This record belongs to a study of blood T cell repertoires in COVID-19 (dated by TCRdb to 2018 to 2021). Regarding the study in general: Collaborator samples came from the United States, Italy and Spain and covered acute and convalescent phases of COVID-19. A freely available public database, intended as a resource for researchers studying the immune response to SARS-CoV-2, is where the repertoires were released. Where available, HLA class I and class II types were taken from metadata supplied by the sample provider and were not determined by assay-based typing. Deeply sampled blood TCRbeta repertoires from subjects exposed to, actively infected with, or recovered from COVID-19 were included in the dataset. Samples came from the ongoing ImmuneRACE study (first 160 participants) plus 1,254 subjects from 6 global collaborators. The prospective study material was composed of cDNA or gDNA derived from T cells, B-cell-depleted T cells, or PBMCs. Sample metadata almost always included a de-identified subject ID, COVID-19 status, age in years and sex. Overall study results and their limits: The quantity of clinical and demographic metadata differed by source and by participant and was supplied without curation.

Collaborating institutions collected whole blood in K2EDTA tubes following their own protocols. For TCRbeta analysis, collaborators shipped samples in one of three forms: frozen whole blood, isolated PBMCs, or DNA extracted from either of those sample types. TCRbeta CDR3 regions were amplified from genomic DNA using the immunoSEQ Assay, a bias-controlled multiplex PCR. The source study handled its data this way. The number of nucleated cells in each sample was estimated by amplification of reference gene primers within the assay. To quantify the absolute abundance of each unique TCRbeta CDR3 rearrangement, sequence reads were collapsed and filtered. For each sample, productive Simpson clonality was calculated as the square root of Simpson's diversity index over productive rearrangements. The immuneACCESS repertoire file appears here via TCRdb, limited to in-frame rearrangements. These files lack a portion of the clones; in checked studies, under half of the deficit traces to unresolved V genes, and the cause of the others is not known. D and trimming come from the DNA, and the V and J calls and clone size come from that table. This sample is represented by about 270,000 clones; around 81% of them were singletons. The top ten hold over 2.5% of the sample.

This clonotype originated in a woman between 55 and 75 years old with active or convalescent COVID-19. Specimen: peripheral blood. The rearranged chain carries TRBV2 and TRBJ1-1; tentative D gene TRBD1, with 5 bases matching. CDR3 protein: CASSGAGGTAFF. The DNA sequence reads TGTGCCAGCAGTGGGGCGGGGGGAACGGCTTTCTTT. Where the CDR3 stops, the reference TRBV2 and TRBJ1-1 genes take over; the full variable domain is EPEVTQTPSHQVTQMGQEVILRCVPISNHLYFYWYRQILGQKVEFLVSFYNNEISEKSEIFDDQFSVERPDGSNFTLKIRSTKLEDSAMYFCASSGAGGTAFFGQGTRLTVV.